Sequencing of this T cell receptor beta chain was carried out in a study of Ad26.COV2.S vaccination and SARS-CoV-2 variants. Findings of the study overall: It was reported that spike-specific CD8+ and CD4+ T cell responses were substantially broad after vaccination. Vaccinated individuals (as opposed to placebo recipients) had higher spike-specific TCR breadth. It was found that vaccine and placebo recipients had similar non-spike TCR breadth.

The V and J ends lost 2 bases and 1 base respectively, with 9 bases between them. The V gene's germline CDR1 is SGDLS and CDR2 YYNGEE. The CDR3 has 14 residues. Treatment meaning: around 19 received Ad26.COV2.S at low or high dose, single or two shots; 5 received placebo; per-sample allocation not given. The investigators took samples on day 63 after the first vaccine or placebo injection. It was Wuhan-strain SARS-CoV-2 spike that the Ad26 vaccine vector expressed. To note about this clone: The antigen is undetermined.

Here immunoSEQ multiplex PCR was the method, and the copy in TCRdb shows in-frame clones only, minus some. The sample holds roughly 450,000 clones, 75% to 95% seen once. The sample in question was peripheral blood, obtained in a trial of Ad26.COV2.S vaccine versus placebo. V usage is TRBV9 and J usage is TRBJ2-5, with D maybe TRBD2 (6 bases). This TCR was sampled from a person between 18 and 65 years old who received the Ad26.COV2.S COVID-19 vaccine or a placebo. CDR3 nucleotides: TGTGCCAGCAGCGTTAGCGGTACCCAAGAGACCCAGTACTTC. This sequence encodes CASSVSGTQETQYF.